This T cell receptor (beta chain) emerged from a study of Graves' ophthalmopathy and Graves' hyperthyroidism. Study-level points and caveats: In blood appeared most of the expanded thyroid clonotypes whose frequency exceeded 0.001.

Germline V lookup: CDR1 SGHVS, CDR2 FQNEAQ. V was clipped by 5 bases and J by 8 bases, with 18 bases between them. The CDR3 is 14 residues long. Investigators amplified TCR beta CDR3 regions from RNA transcripts. Second-round multiplex PCR came after a first-round RT-PCR that employed HTBI primers. In TCRdb, the multiplex PCR reads were re-called with MiXCR into one record per CDR3 protein. Counted here are over 650,000 distinct CDR3 sequences, roughly two fifths occurring once; the ten biggest clones make up under 3.5%. Active ophthalmopathy (CAS at least 3, NOSPECS at least 4), lasting under 3 months. Clinical symptoms, serum thyroxine, TRAb, thyroid ultrasound and orbital computed tomography determined diagnosis. PBMCs stemmed from over 8.5 ml of fresh peripheral blood. As for this clonotype: Its antigen remains unidentified.

This receptor was identified in an adult man with Graves' ophthalmopathy. The rearrangement links TRBV7-8 to TRBJ1-2; D possibly corresponds to TRBD1 (5 bases). The source material was peripheral blood. The CDR3 nucleotides read TGTGCCAGCAGCCCATTAAGGGGCGGTGACGGCTACACCTTC. This encodes CASSPLRGGDGYTF.